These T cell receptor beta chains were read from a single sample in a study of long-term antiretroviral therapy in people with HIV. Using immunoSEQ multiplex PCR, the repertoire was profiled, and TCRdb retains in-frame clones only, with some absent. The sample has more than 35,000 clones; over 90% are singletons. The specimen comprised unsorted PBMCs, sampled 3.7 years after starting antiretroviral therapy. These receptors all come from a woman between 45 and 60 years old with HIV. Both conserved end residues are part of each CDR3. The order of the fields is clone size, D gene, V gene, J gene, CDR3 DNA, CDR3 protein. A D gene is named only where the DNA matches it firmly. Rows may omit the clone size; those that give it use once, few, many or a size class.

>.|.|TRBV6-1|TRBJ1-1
TGTGCCAGCAGTGTCCTTAGCTACAGGTCCGGGAACACTGAAGCTTTCTTT
CASSVLSYRSGNTEAFF
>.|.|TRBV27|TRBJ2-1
TGTGCCAGCAGTTTCCGGCTCACTGGCAGGCTCTACAATGAGCAGTTCTTC
CASSFRLTGRLYNEQFF
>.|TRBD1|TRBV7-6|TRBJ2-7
TGTGCCAGCAGTTCCGGGACAGGGCGTGTCGAGCAGTACTTC
CASSSGTGRVEQYF
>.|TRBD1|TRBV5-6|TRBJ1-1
TGTGCCAGCAGCTCTCGGGACAGACACGTCAAGGGGGACACTGAAGCTTTCTTT
CASSSRDRHVKGDTEAFF
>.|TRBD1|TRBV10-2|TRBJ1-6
TGCGCCAGCAGTGAGTCGACAGGGGGTAATTCACCCCTCCACTTT
CASSESTGGNSPLHF
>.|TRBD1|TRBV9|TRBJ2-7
TGTGCCAGCAGCGTCGGGGACAGGGGTGGGTACGAGCAGTACTTC
CASSVGDRGGYEQYF
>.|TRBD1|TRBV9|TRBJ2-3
TGTGCCAGCAGCGTGACAGGGTCCACAGATACGCAGTATTTT
CASSVTGSTDTQYF
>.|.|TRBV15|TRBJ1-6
TGTGCCACCAGCAGAGATCGGCAGGCGGAAGATTCACCCCTCCACTTT
CATSRDRQAEDSPLHF
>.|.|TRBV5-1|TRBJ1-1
TGCGCCAGCAGCGAGCAGGGAGGGAACACTGAAGCTTTCTTT
CASSEQGGNTEAFF
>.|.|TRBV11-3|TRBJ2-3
TGTGCCAGCAGCTTAGAGGGGAAGGAATCAGATACGCAGTATTTT
CASSLEGKESDTQYF
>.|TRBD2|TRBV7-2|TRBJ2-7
TGTGCCAGCAGCTTAGGGGTGGCTAGCGGGTACGAGCAGTACTTC
CASSLGVASGYEQYF
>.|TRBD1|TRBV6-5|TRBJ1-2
TGTGCCAGCAGTGCTGGCCCGGACAGGGATGGCTACACCTTC
CASSAGPDRDGYTF
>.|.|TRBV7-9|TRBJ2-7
TGTGCCAGCAGCTTGGTCTCCGACGAGCAGTACTTC
CASSLVSDEQYF
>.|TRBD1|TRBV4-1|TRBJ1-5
TGCGCCAGCAGCCAAGAGGGACAGGGCGCCCGGCCCCAGCATTTT
CASSQEGQGARPQHF
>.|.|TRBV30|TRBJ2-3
TGTGCCTGGAGTTCGGGCGGCGGGGTTCTAGGAGATACGCAGTATTTT
CAWSSGGGVLGDTQYF
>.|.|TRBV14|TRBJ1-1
TGTGCCAGCAGCCAATTCCGGGCAGGAAACACTGAAGCTTTCTTT
CASSQFRAGNTEAFF
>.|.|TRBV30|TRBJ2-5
TGTGCCTGGAGTGTACTACCGGACTCCCAGTACTTC
CAWSVLPDSQYF
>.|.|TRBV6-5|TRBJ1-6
TGTGCCAGCAGACCCATTGACAGAACTAATTCACCCCTCCACTTT
CASRPIDRTNSPLHF
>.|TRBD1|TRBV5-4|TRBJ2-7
TGTGCCAGCAGCTTCCCGGGACAGCCGTCCTACGAGCAGTACTTC
CASSFPGQPSYEQYF
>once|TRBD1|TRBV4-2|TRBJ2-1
TGTGCCAGCAGCCCACAGGGGACCTCGCAGTTCTTC
CASSPQGTSQFF
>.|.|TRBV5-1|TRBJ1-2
TGCGCCAGCAGCTTATCTTTGGACTATGGCTACACCTTC
CASSLSLDYGYTF
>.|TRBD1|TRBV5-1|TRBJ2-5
TGCGCCAGCAGCTTTAGGACAGGGGCCCAAGAGACCCAGTACTTC
CASSFRTGAQETQYF
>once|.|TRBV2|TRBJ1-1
TGTGCCAGCAGTCCCCAGGGTAGGGCTGAAGCTTTCTTT
CASSPQGRAEAFF
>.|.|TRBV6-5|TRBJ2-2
TGTGCCACCGGGAGAGGGAACACCGGGGAGCTGTTTTTT
CATGRGNTGELFF
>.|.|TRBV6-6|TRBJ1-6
TGTGCCAGCAGTTACTCGATGGCGCCAGGGCTCTCACCCCTCCACTTT
CASSYSMAPGLSPLHF
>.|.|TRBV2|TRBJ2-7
TGTGCCAGCAGGACGGGACAACGCTACGAGCAGTACTTC
CASRTGQRYEQYF
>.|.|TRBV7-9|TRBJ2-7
TGTGCCAGCAGCTTACCCGCAACCTACGAGCAGTACTTC
CASSLPATYEQYF
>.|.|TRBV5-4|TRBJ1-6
TGTGCCAGCAGCTTGGCCGGTGCACCCTCACCCCTCCACTTT
CASSLAGAPSPLHF
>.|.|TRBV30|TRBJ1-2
TGTGCCTGGAGTGAGCGGGGGGAGGGCTACACCTTC
CAWSERGEGYTF
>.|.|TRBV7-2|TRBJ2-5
TGTGCCAGCAGCTTAGTTGGGGGGCGGGGCGAAGAGACCCAGTACTTC
CASSLVGGRGEETQYF
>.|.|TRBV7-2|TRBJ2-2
TGTGCCAGCAGCTTTGTGACTGTGAACACCGGGGAGCTGTTTTTT
CASSFVTVNTGELFF
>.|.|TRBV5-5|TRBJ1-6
TGTGCCAGCAGCTTGGTAGCGACTTATAATTCACCCCTCCACTTT
CASSLVATYNSPLHF
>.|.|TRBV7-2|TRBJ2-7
TGTGCCAGCAGCCCCGGTGCCGGGCCCTACGAGCAGTACTTC
CASSPGAGPYEQYF
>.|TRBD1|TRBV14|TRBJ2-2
TGTGCCAGCAGCCGATGGGACAGGGCGAAGGCCGGGGAGCTGTTTTTT
CASSRWDRAKAGELFF
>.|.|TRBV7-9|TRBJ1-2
TGTGCCAGCAGCATAACAGGGAGTATTAACTATGGCTACACCTTC
CASSITGSINYGYTF
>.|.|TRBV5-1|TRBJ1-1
TGCGCCAGCAGCTTAACAGGAATGAACACTGAAGCTTTCTTT
CASSLTGMNTEAFF
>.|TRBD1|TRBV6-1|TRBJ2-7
TGTGCCAGCACCCAAGGACAGGTTTCCTACGAGCAGTACTTC
CASTQGQVSYEQYF
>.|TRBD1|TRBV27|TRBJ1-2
TGTGCCAGCGCCTCCCCGGGACAGGGGGCTCCCCCCTATGGCTACACCTTC
CASASPGQGAPPYGYTF
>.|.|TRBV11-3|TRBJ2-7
TGTGCCAGCAGCTTAGGACCGAGCTCCTACGAGCAGTACTTC
CASSLGPSSYEQYF
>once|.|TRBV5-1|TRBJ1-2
TGCGCCAGCAGCTTGATCGGGGAGGACTATGGCTACACCTTC
CASSLIGEDYGYTF
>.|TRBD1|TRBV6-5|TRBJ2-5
TGTGCCAGCAGGGACAGGGGTAGGACCCAGTACTTC
CASRDRGRTQYF
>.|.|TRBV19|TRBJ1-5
TGTGCCAGTAGCACGAGGAATGTTGGCAGGGAAAATCAGCCCCAGCATTTT
CASSTRNVGRENQPQHF
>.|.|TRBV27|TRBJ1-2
TGTGCCAGCAGTTCCCAGGGCCAATATGGCTACACCTTC
CASSSQGQYGYTF
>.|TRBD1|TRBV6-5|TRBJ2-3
TGTGCCACACTGACAGGGGCAGGAGATACGCAGTATTTT
CATLTGAGDTQYF
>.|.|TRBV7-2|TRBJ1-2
TGTGCCAGCAGCCTTACCTCAACCAGGGAGGACTATGGCTACACCTTC
CASSLTSTREDYGYTF
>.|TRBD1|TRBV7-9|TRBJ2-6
TGTGCCAGCAGCTTAGGGGGGACAGGGATATCTGGGGCCAACGTCCTGACTTTC
CASSLGGTGISGANVLTF
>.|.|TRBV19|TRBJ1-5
TGTGCCAGTAGTATAGGAACTCAGCCCCAGCATTTT
CASSIGTQPQHF
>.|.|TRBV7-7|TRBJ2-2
TGTGCTAGCAGAGCCGGACTCACCGGGGAGCTGTTTTTT
CASRAGLTGELFF
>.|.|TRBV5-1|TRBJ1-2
TGCGCCAGCAGCTTGGCCGGGACTACGGGCTACACCTTC
CASSLAGTTGYTF
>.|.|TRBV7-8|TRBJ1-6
TGTGCCAGCAGCTTAGCGATCGCAGGAAATAATTCACCCCTCCACTTT
CASSLAIAGNNSPLHF